This T cell receptor beta chain was recorded in a study of OX40 agonist ivuxolimab in advanced cancers. Background on the study: Dose-escalation subjects each had hepatocellular carcinoma, melanoma, renal cell or head and neck cancer.

Individuals having autoimmune disease history or systemic immunosuppression were not enrolled. This clone was recorded a few times. Its specificity is not known. Clones were sequenced by immunoSEQ multiplex PCR, and TCRdb holds only the in-frame ones, with some missing. The profile shows roughly 60,000 clones, 80% to 90% of them singletons. CDR1 is MNHNS and CDR2 is SASEGT in the germline V gene. The CDR3 is 13 residues long. Trimming pared 6 bases from V and 7 bases from J, leaving 13 bases between. Study-level results: The mean number of expanded clones was higher in CD8+ T cells than in CD4+.

Sequencing was performed on CD4+ or CD8+ T cells sorted from blood, taken in a trial of the OX40 agonist ivuxolimab. The chain is built from TRBV6-1 and TRBJ1-5; the D is unclear. The sequence was collected from an adult with an advanced solid tumor such as melanoma, head and neck, liver or kidney cancer. CDR3 nucleotides: TGTGCCAGCAGAGGAACCGGAGGGCAGCCCCAGCATTTT. Its translation: CASRGTGGQPQHF.